This is a list of T cell receptor beta chains from one sample in a study of a mutant IDH1 vaccine in newly diagnosed glioma. For these receptors, no antigen is known. The repertoire was sequenced with immunoSEQ multiplex PCR; TCRdb's copy has only in-frame clones and lacks some. The sample includes about 69,000 clones, approximately 86% of them seen just once. The sequencing here drew on PBMCs, taken from a glioma patient whose treatment included an IDH1 peptide vaccine. These receptors originate from a man aged 30 to 45 with glioma. The CDR3 runs from the conserved cysteine through the conserved F or W.

>TRBV18|TRBJ1-5
CASSPRGQAGNQPQHF
>TRBV7-9|TRBJ2-7
CASSIRQVEEQYF
>TRBV11-1|TRBJ1-2
CASSLAQGIDYGYTF
>TRBV2|TRBJ2-2
CASSRQGTGELFF
>TRBV2|TRBJ1-1
CASSDEGGTEAFF
>TRBV7-8|TRBJ2-3
CASSKGRSTDTQYF
>TRBV28|TRBJ1-5
CASRILGTRNQPQHF
>TRBV5-4|TRBJ2-7
CASSQAFARDYEQYF
>TRBV21-1|TRBJ1-2
CASRAPGTAGYTF
>TRBV5-5|TRBJ1-1
CASTSTALVDRVQGEAFF
>TRBV7-3|TRBJ2-3
CASSLRASGINTDTQYF
>TRBV11-2|TRBJ2-7
CASSLKGELYEQYF
>TRBV29-1|TRBJ1-2
CSVGATTEGYTF
>TRBV5-3|TRBJ1-2
CARSTLTAGGNYGYTF
>TRBV11-3|TRBJ1-1
CASSLNSDNRAFF
>TRBV6-5|TRBJ1-3
CASRKDRGANTIYF
>TRBV28|TRBJ2-7
CASSEFGGSHYEQYF
>TRBV14|TRBJ2-5
CASSHRDVGETQYF
>TRBV10-3|TRBJ1-2
CAISEIDRGYGYTF
>TRBV27|TRBJ2-7
CASSFLGLREGAYEQYF
>TRBV11-2|TRBJ2-5
CASSPVPGQGRRETQYF
>TRBV28|TRBJ1-1
CASRLFLNTKAFF
>TRBV6-1|TRBJ1-1
CASSRDRFSTEAFF
>TRBV15|TRBJ2-5
CATSRVGQLEETQYF
>TRBV30|TRBJ2-2
CAWRIRAGELFF
>TRBV2|TRBJ1-2
CASSAGFGHYGYTF
>TRBV7-2|TRBJ1-3
CASSLRAGNTIYF
>TRBV4-1|TRBJ2-3
CASSLLGLSTDTQYF
>TRBV6-5|TRBJ2-7
CASSYGTGVYEQYF
>TRBV19|TRBJ2-7
CASTPGGAKDEQYF
>TRBV19|TRBJ2-7
CASSIEDGSYEQYF
>TRBV7-3|TRBJ2-2
CASSPRGGGELFF
>TRBV7-9|TRBJ2-7
CASSPIQDRVHEQYF
>TRBV25-1|TRBJ2-3
CASTSSGVTDTQYF
>TRBV5-5|TRBJ2-4
CASSLEAQKGNIQYF
>TRBV15|TRBJ2-7
CATSRATPGAYEQYF
>TRBV5-1|TRBJ2-1
CASSLGGQSSYNEQFF
>TRBV20-1|TRBJ1-2
CSALYGYTF
>TRBV18|TRBJ2-7
CASSPGTSGPQTYEQYF
>TRBV5-1|TRBJ2-5
CASSFGTGFKGETQYF
>TRBV18|TRBJ1-4
CASSPTGTGSEKLFF
>TRBV28|TRBJ1-1
CASRERTGDRVNTEAFF
>TRBV29-1|TRBJ2-1
CSVAAQANEQFF
>TRBV9|.
CASSVGGPDYEQYF
>TRBV9|TRBJ2-6
CASSVASSGANVLTF
>TRBV5-4|TRBJ2-5
CASSPGQRETQYF
>TRBV6-1|TRBJ2-2
CASSEAPRADGELFF